These 6 T cell receptor beta chains share one sample of origin, sequenced in a study of OX40 agonist ivuxolimab in advanced cancers. Here immunoSEQ multiplex PCR was the method, and the copy in TCRdb shows in-frame clones only, minus some. This table holds 15,000 to 20,000 clones, roughly 60% found once. Sequenced material: CD4+ or CD8+ T cells sorted from blood, taken in a trial of the OX40 agonist ivuxolimab. The receptors derive from an adult with an advanced solid tumor such as melanoma, head and neck, liver or kidney cancer.

The rearrangement uses TRBV7-2 and TRBJ1-5; TRBD1 matches at 10 bases. Germline CDR1 is SGHTA and CDR2 is FQGNSA. This CDR3 is 16 amino acids long. V gave up 3 bases and J gave up 3 bases; unmatched junction bases: 5. CDR3 in DNA: TGTGCCAGCAGCTTGGGGACAGGGGCCAACAATCAGCCCCAGCATTTT. This translates into CASSLGTGANNQPQHF.

The J gene is TRBJ2-7, the V gene TRBV18, with D tentatively TRBD2 (5 bases). The length of the CDR3 is 13 residues. The germline gives CDR1 KGHSH, CDR2 LQKENI. V dropped 3 bases and J dropped 0 bases, with 6 bases sitting between them. As DNA, the CDR3 is TGTGCCAGCTCACCCCGGGACTCCTACGAGCAGTACTTC. Amino acid sequence: CASSPRDSYEQYF.

This clone was recorded a few times. J is TRBJ2-2 and V is TRBV6-5; tentative D call: TRBD1 (6 bases). The germline V gene encodes CDR1 MNHEY and CDR2 SVGAGI. Trimming shortened V by 0 bases and J by 7 bases, and 12 bases separated the two germline ends. This CDR3 region has 15 residues. The chain's CDR3 is CASSYSSGANGELFF. CDR3 DNA: TGTGCCAGCAGTTACTCGTCAGGGGCGAACGGGGAGCTGTTTTTT.

This chain uses TRBV4-1 with TRBJ2-1; D is undetermined. Trimming cost V 0 bases and J 4 bases, with 7 bases left between them. Looked up from germline, CDR1 is MGHRA and CDR2 is YSYEKL. This CDR3 spans 14 amino acids. The CDR3 region has the DNA TGCGCCAGCAGCCAAGACTCCCGTTACAATGAGCAGTTCTTC. Amino acids: CASSQDSRYNEQFF.

This clone was seen more than once but under ten times. The chain is built from TRBV5-6 and TRBJ1-6; unclear D gene. The CDR3 extends over 11 amino acids. The V gene lost 7 bases and the J gene lost 6 bases, with 5 bases spanning the gap. Germline V lookup: CDR1 SGHDT, CDR2 YYEEEE. CDR3: CASSGNSPLHF. The CDR3 DNA reads TGTGCCAGCTCTGGTAATTCACCCCTCCACTTT.

This chain uses TRBV5-6 with TRBJ1-3; a weak D match, TRBD1 (5 bases). Trimming pared 4 bases from V and 7 bases from J, leaving 9 bases between. This CDR3 has 12 amino acids. The germline V gene has CDR1 SGHDT and CDR2 YYEEEE. CDR3 nucleotide sequence: TGTGCCAGCAGCGCCCGGGACAACACCATATATTTT. It is translated as CASSARDNTIYF.